This TCR beta chain is drawn from a study of blood T cell repertoires in COVID-19. Study-wide context: The origin of the acute and convalescent COVID-19 samples was the United States, Italy and Spain. T cells, B-cell-depleted T cells, or PBMCs provided the cDNA or gDNA that served as material.

The germline gives CDR1 MNHEY, CDR2 SMNVEV (reference sequence). The V gene lost 4 bases and the J gene lost 0 bases, with 10 bases spanning the gap. The CDR3 is 14 residues long. Cohort 3 recovered donors had two negative PCRs, clearance, or symptom resolution. Profiling relied on immunoSEQ multiplex PCR, and the TCRdb table lists in-frame clones only, not all of them. This table has about 480,000 clones, 80% to 90% appearing once. Sequencing was carried out using PBMCs or T cells enriched from blood (not recorded which). The receptor was isolated from a woman aged 55-75 years who had recovered from COVID-19. This rearrangement joins TRBV27 to TRBJ2-7, with D perhaps matching TRBD1 (5 bases). Here the CDR3 reads CASSSRQNSYEQYF. CDR3 sequence (DNA): TGTGCCAGCAGTTCCCGACAGAACTCCTACGAGCAGTACTTC.